This T cell receptor (beta chain) was identified during a study of human T cells and chemical hapten exposure. V gave up 2 bases and J gave up 1 base; unmatched junction bases: 12. Per the germline V gene, CDR1 is SGHDN and CDR2 is FVKESK. This CDR3 is built from 19 residues. TCRdb analysed the RACE reads with MiXCR anew, one entry per CDR3 protein. The sample lists 140,000 or so distinct CDR3 sequences; 12% were seen once. The time point: patch test 2, 6 weeks after DPC sensitization. The treatment is: therapeutic diphenylcyclopropenone sensitization with weekly scalp DPC. This clonotype was detected many times.

The material sequenced was whole blood, taken in connection with sensitization to the hapten diphenylcyclopropenone (DPC). This receptor was obtained from a woman aged 45 to 65 with alopecia areata. Some clones in this sample may be carry-over from other donors' samples. The chain links TRBV14 to TRBJ2-4; 9 positions agree with TRBD1. The CDR3 nucleotides read TGTGCCAGCAGCCAAAGGGTCGGAGCAGGACAGGGGGCCAAAAACATTCAGTACTTC. It codes for CASSQRVGAGQGAKNIQYF.